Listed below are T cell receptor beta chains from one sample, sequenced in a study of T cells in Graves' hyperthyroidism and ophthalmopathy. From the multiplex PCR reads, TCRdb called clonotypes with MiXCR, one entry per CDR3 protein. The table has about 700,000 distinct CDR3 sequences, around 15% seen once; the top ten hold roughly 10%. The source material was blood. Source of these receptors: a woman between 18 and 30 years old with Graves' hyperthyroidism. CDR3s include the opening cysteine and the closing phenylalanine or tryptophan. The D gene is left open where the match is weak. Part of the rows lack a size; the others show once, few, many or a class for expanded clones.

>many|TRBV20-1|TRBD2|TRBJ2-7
TGCAGTGCCAAAATAAGCGGGAGTTACGAGCAGTACTTC
CSAKISGSYEQYF
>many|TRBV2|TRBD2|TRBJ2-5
TGTGCCATCTCGCCTGGGACTAGCGGAGACCAAGAGACCCAGTACTTC
CAISPGTSGDQETQYF
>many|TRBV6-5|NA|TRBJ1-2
TGTGCCAGCAGTTACAGGGATGGATGGGGCTACACCTTC
CASSYRDGWGYTF
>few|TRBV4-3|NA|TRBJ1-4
TGCGCCAGCAGCCAAGATCACGGGGGGCTGAATGAAAAACTGTTTTTT
CASSQDHGGLNEKLFF
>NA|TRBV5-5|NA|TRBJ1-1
TGTGCCAGCAGCTTAGGGAGGATGAACACTGTAGCTTTCTTT
CASSLGRMNTVAFF
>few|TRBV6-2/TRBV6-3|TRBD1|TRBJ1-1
TGTGCCAGCAGTTACGGTAACCGCGGGACAGGTAATACTGAAGCTTTCTTT
CASSYGNRGTGNTEAFF
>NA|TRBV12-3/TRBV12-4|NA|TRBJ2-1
TGTGCCAGCAGTTTAAACTATTATGAGCAGTTCTTC
CASSLNYYEQFF
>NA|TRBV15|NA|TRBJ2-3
TGTGCCACCAGCAGAGTCGACAGGACCACAGATACGCAGTATTTT
CATSRVDRTTDTQYF
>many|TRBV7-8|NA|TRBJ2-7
TGTGCCAGCAGCTTCAGAGGAAACGAGCAGTACTTC
CASSFRGNEQYF
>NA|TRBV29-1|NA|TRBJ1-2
TGCAGCGCCAGGGGTGGAGGGGATGGCTACACCTTC
CSARGGGDGYTF
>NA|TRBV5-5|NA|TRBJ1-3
TGTGCCAGCAGCATGCGACCCACGTCCTCTGGAAACACCATATATTTT
CASSMRPTSSGNTIYF
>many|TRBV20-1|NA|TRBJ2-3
TGCAGTGCCCTCTTCACCCGGGCAGATACGCAGTATTTT
CSALFTRADTQYF
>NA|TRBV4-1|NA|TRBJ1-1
TGCGCCAGCAGCCAGCATGGGAGGGGCACTGAAGCTTTCTTT
CASSQHGRGTEAFF
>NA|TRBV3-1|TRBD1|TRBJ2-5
TGTGCCAGCAGCCAAGATCAGGACAGGGGGCAACAAGAGACCCAGTACTTC
CASSQDQDRGQQETQYF
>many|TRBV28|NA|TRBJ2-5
TGTGCCAGCAGTTTAGGGGGGAGAGGGACCCAGTACTTC
CASSLGGRGTQYF
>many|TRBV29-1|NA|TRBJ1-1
TGCAGCGTGGCCTTGAGGACTGAAGCTTTCTTT
CSVALRTEAFF
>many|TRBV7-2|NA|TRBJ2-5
TGTGCCAGCAGCTCCCCCTTCAGGGCTAGAGAGACCCAGTACTTC
CASSSPFRARETQYF
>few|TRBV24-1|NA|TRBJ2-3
TGTGCCACCAGTTTAAGCACAGATACGCAGTATTTT
CATSLSTDTQYF
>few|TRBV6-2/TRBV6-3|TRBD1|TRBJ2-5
TGTGCCAGCAACCAGCCGGGACAGGGAGGATGGGGTCGGCGGGAGACCCAGTACTTC
CASNQPGQGGWGRRETQYF
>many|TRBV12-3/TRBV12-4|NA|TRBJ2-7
TGTGCCAGCAGTTTCAGACGGCAAACCTACGAGCAGTACTTC
CASSFRRQTYEQYF
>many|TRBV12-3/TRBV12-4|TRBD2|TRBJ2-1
TGTGCCAGCAGTTTACGGACGGGGGGACTCAATGAGCAGTTCTTC
CASSLRTGGLNEQFF
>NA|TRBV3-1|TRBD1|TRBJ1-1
TGTGCCAGCAGCCAAGGTGGGACAGGGGGCCCCCCTGAAGCTTTCTTT
CASSQGGTGGPPEAFF
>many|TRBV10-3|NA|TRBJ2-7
TGTGCCATCAGGGCAGGGAGGATGGAATACGAGCAGTACTTC
CAIRAGRMEYEQYF
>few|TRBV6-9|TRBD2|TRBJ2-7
TGTGCCAGCAGTTCCCGGACTAGCGGGAGGGGAAGGGGCGAGCAGTACTTC
CASSSRTSGRGRGEQYF
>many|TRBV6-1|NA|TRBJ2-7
TGTGCCAGCAAGGCGGCCCTGGGGGGTGGCACCTACGAGCAGTACTTC
CASKAALGGGTYEQYF
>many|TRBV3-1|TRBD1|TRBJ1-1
TGTGCCAGCAGCCAAGCAGGGGGGAACACTGAAGCTTTCTTT
CASSQAGGNTEAFF
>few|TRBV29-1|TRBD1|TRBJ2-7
TGCAGCGTTGAAGATCGGGGACAGGGGCTAATCTACGAGCAGTACTTC
CSVEDRGQGLIYEQYF
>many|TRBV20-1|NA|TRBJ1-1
TGCAGTGCTAGTAGCCCGTTGAACACTGAAGCTTTCTTT
CSASSPLNTEAFF
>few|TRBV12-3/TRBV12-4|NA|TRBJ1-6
TGTGCCAGCAGTCGCAACGGGGGGCTGGGGAATTCACCCCTCCACTTT
CASSRNGGLGNSPLHF
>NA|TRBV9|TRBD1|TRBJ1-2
TGTGCCAGCAGCTTTATGCCGGGACAGGGAATCTATGGCTACACCTTC
CASSFMPGQGIYGYTF
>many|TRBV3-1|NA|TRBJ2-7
TGTGCCAGCAGCCAAGATCGGCCCCAAACTAGACTAAACCAGGAGCAGTACTTC
CASSQDRPQTRLNQEQYF
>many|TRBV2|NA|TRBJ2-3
TGTGCCAGCAGCATAAACCCAAGAAGGGGAGATGTGACAGATACGCAGTATTTT
CASSINPRRGDVTDTQYF
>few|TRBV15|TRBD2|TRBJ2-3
TGTGCCACCAGCCGATCCAAGCGGGAGCCCACAGATACGCAGTATTTT
CATSRSKREPTDTQYF
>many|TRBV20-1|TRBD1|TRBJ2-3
TGCAGTGCGAAGACAGGGGAGTCGTTGAGGGGCGGTACGCAGTATTTT
CSAKTGESLRGGTQYF
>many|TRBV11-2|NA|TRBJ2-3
TGTGCCAGCAGCTTACGAGCGTATAGCACAGATACGCAGTATTTT
CASSLRAYSTDTQYF
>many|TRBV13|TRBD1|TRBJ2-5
TGTGCCAGCAGCGTATCCAGGGGGTGGAGGGAGACCCAGTACTTC
CASSVSRGWRETQYF
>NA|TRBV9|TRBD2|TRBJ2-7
TGTGCCAGCAGCGTAAGCGGGGGGTCTTACGAGCAGTACTTC
CASSVSGGSYEQYF
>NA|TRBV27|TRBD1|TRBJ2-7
TGTGCCAGCAGTTTCGAAGGAGGGACAGGACGCGAGGTGTACTTC
CASSFEGGTGREVYF
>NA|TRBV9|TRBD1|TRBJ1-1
TGTGCCAGCAGCGTAGCGGACAGGGACACTGAAGCTTTCTTT
CASSVADRDTEAFF
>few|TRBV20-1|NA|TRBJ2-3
TGCAGTGCTAGAGATACGGTTACGGGGGTAGCAGATACGCAGTATTTT
CSARDTVTGVADTQYF
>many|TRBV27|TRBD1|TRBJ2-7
TGTGCCAGCAGGAGGACAGGGACGGGGGACGAGCAGTACTTC
CASRRTGTGDEQYF
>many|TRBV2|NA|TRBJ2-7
TGTGCCAGCAGTGTCGGCAGGGGAGCGTACGAGCAGTACTTC
CASSVGRGAYEQYF
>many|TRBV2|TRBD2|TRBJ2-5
TGTGCCAGCAGTTGGCTAGCGGGACGGGGAGAAGAGACCCAGTACTTC
CASSWLAGRGEETQYF
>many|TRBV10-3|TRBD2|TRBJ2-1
TGTGCCATGCGGACTAGCGGGAGTGAGCAGTTCTTC
CAMRTSGSEQFF
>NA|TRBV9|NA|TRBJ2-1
TGTGCCAGCGCCGAGACGGACTCCTACAATGAGCAGTTCTTC
CASAETDSYNEQFF
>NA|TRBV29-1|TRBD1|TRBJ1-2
TGCAGCGTTGAAGCCCCGGGACAGGGGCCATTTAACTATGGCTACACCTTC
CSVEAPGQGPFNYGYTF
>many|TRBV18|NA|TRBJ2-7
TGTGCCAGCTCACCACTTTCAGGGATGGACGAGCAGTACTTC
CASSPLSGMDEQYF
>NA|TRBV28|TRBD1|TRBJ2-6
TGTGCCAGCAGCGAGTGGGGACAGACGGTCTCTGGGGCCAACGTCCTGACTTTC
CASSEWGQTVSGANVLTF
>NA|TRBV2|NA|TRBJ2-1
TGTGCCAGCACCGACTTATTCGGGAATGAGCAGTTCTTC
CASTDLFGNEQFF
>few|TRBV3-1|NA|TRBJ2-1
TGTGCCAGCAGCCTTGTACCGGGGGATATACCCTACAATGAGCAGTTCTTC
CASSLVPGDIPYNEQFF
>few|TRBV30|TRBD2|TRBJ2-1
TGTGCCTGGGACGCCTCCAGGACTAGCGGGGGATACAATGAGCAGTTCTTC
CAWDASRTSGGYNEQFF
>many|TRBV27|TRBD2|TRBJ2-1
TGTGCCAGCAGTTTGGTAGTCGGGACTAGCCCTTATTACAATGAGCAGTTCTTC
CASSLVVGTSPYYNEQFF
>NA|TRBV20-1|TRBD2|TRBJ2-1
TGCAGTGCTAGAGATTTGGGGAGGGGAGCGGCATCCTACAATGAGCAGTTCTTC
CSARDLGRGAASYNEQFF